This T cell receptor beta chain was sequenced in a study of blood T cell repertoires in COVID-19. Study overall: Both acute and convalescent COVID-19 samples were obtained from the United States, Italy and Spain. Sample material is recorded as cDNA or gDNA derived from T cells, B-cell-depleted T cells, or PBMCs.

Original methodology: Counts of nucleated cells, estimated from reference gene primer amplification, were obtained. Sequencing used immunoSEQ multiplex PCR; TCRdb keeps in-frame clones, though not all of them. V and J calls and clone size come straight from that table; D and trimming were deduced from the DNA. The sample yields around 190,000 clones, almost 90% seen once. The CDR3 is made up of 14 amino acids. Germline V lookup: CDR1 LGHNA, CDR2 YNFKEQ. V was trimmed by 4 bases and J by 4 bases, leaving 12 bases between them. This receptor was obtained from a man aged 18 to 29 with active or convalescent COVID-19. Sequencing input: peripheral blood. The chain recombines TRBV4-2 with TRBJ2-3; D gene uncertain. CDR3 sequence (DNA): TGTGCCAGCAGCCGAAGCAGAGGCGCAGATACGCAGTATTTT. It translates to CASSRSRGADTQYF.